This T cell receptor (beta chain) was retrieved from a study of cytomegalovirus exposure and HLA in healthy donors. Some clones are missing from TCRdb's copy, which holds only in-frame ones; the method was immunoSEQ multiplex PCR. The profile covers about 160,000 clones, with around 96% appearing a single time and about 0.94% taken by the ten largest. The CDR3 runs 15 residues. CDR1 and CDR2 (germline): SEHNR, FQNEAQ (reference sequence). With 2 bases removed from V and 0 bases from J, the gap between germline ends came to 8 bases. V and J are TRBV7-9 and TRBJ1-3; tentatively, D is TRBD1 (5 bases). This clonotype originated in a young woman in good health and CMV-seronegative. Sequencing input: PBMCs. Here the CDR3 DNA reads TGTGCCAGCAGCTTAAGACAGCACTCTGGAAACACCATATATTTT. This encodes CASSLRQHSGNTIYF.